A single sample gave rise to the 15 T cell receptor beta chains below, sequenced in a study of sequential checkpoint blockade in melanoma. The method was immunoSEQ multiplex PCR; TCRdb's version includes in-frame clones alone and lacks a portion of them. The sample yields thousands of clones, about three quarters seen once. Treatment denoted: randomized to nivolumab then ipilimumab (arm A) or the reverse (arm B). The material sequenced was CD8+ T cells sorted from blood (inferred from file names), taken from a patient given nivolumab and ipilimumab in sequence. The receptors originated from a human donor with melanoma.

The chain joins TRBV7-8 to TRBJ1-2; 8 nucleotides match TRBD1. The CDR3 is 18 residues long. With 2 bases clipped from V and 0 bases from J, the junction kept 11 bases outside the gene matches. Germline V gene lookup returns CDR1 SGHVS and CDR2 FQNEAQ. This CDR3 is CASSLSYGRTGPNYGYTF. In nucleotides, the CDR3 is TGTGCCAGCAGCTTATCCTATGGCAGGACAGGGCCTAACTATGGCTACACCTTC.

The gene calls are TRBV5-1 and TRBJ1-2; 7 bases line up with TRBD1. The CDR3 consists of 17 residues. Germline V CDR1 and CDR2: SGHRS, YFSETQ. V shed 4 bases and J 6 bases; nucleotides not matched to a gene: 18. The CDR3 DNA reads TGCGCCAGCAGCCTCTATCGGACAGGAACGAAACTGGATGGCTACACCTTC. Protein product: CASSLYRTGTKLDGYTF.

This sequence joins TRBV9 and TRBJ2-7, with a possible D match to TRBD2 (5 bases). The V end was cut by 3 bases, the J end by 6 bases, with 16 bases between. Germline V gene data show CDR1 as SGDLS and CDR2 as YYNGEE. The CDR3 has 14 amino acids. Written as DNA, the CDR3 is TGTGCCAGCAGCGCGGGTGGCGGGTCCAGCGAGCAGTACTTC. Translation: CASSAGGGSSEQYF.

This clone turned up a few times. The chain combines TRBV10-1 with TRBJ2-7; 7 bases agree with TRBD1. V lost 6 bases and J lost 2; bases outside the gene matches: 4. Germline CDR1 and CDR2: WNHNN and SYGVQD (reference sequence). There are 13 residues in the CDR3. CDR3 amino acids: CASSPGTAYEQYF. The CDR3 coding sequence is TGCGCCAGCAGCCCTGGGACAGCCTACGAGCAGTACTTC.

This rearrangement joins TRBV4-2 to TRBJ2-7; possible D gene TRBD1, 5 bases. With 4 bases removed from V and 4 bases from J, the gap between germline ends came to 20 bases. This CDR3 has 16 amino acids. Germline CDR1 LGHNA, CDR2 YNFKEQ. CDR3 in amino acids: CASSLSKGDSFYEQYF. The CDR3 region has the DNA TGTGCCAGCAGCCTCTCCAAAGGGGATTCTTTTTACGAGCAGTACTTC.

The chain links TRBV7-9 to TRBJ1-5; maybe TRBD1 (5 bases). V lost 5 bases to trimming and J lost 6 bases, with 20 bases between them. The CDR3 extends over 16 amino acids. Germline V gene lookup returns CDR1 SEHNR and CDR2 FQNEAQ (reference sequence). CDR3 residues: CASSPAASGGRQPQHF. DNA of the CDR3: TGTGCCAGCAGCCCTGCTGCATCGGGGGGACGTCAGCCCCAGCATTTT.

The CDR3: CASSSTSGGSYEQYF. CDR3 in DNA: TGTGCCAGTAGTTCGACTAGCGGAGGATCCTACGAGCAGTACTTC. The chain is built from TRBV19 and TRBJ2-7; the match to TRBD2 covers 9 bases. Germline assignment: CDR1 LNHDA and CDR2 SQIVND (reference sequence). V trimming: 5 bases; J trimming: 1 base; junction bases outside the gene matches: 6. The CDR3 is made up of 15 amino acids. The variable domain in full, completed from reference TRBV19 and TRBJ2-7, reads DGGITQSPKYLFRKEGQNVTLSCEQNLNHDAMYWYRQDPGQGLRLIYYSQIVNDFQKGDIAEGYSVSREKKESFPLTVTSAQKNPTAFYLCASSSTSGGSYEQYFGPGTRLTVT.

Only a few counts were recorded for this clone. V is TRBV4-1 and J is TRBJ1-2; D might be TRBD1 (6 bases). V was pared by 0 bases and J by 8 bases, with 16 bases between. CDR3 length equals 15 residues. From germline, CDR1 is MGHRA and CDR2 YSYEKL. The CDR3 loop reads CASSQEGRQGSGYTF. The CDR3 DNA follows: TGCGCCAGCAGCCAAGAGGGCCGTCAGGGGAGCGGCTACACCTTC.

This chain joins TRBV7-9 and TRBJ2-7; a possible D gene is TRBD1 (7 bases). With 8 bases removed from V and 1 base from J, the gap between germline ends came to 18 bases. The CDR3 runs to 15 residues. CDR1 and CDR2 from the germline V gene are SEHNR and FQNEAQ (reference sequence). CDR3 region: CASRGEGTASYEQYF. As DNA, the CDR3 is TGTGCCAGCCGCGGGGAAGGGACAGCATCCTACGAGCAGTACTTC.

The rearrangement joins TRBV7-6 to TRBJ2-7; D is undetermined. This CDR3 is built from 12 residues. The V gene's germline CDR1 is SGHVS and CDR2 FNYEAQ. V was cut by 5 bases and J by 7 bases, with 12 bases left in between. CDR3 sequence: CASSPREREQYF. DNA for the CDR3: TGTGCCAGCAGCCCTCGTGAGAGGGAGCAGTACTTC. Filled out from reference TRBV7-6 and TRBJ2-7, the complete variable domain reads GAGVSQSPRYKVTKRGQDVALRCDPISGHVSLYWYRQALGQGPEFLTYFNYEAQQDKSGLPNDRFSAERPEGSISTLTIQRTEQRDSAMYRCASSPREREQYFGPGTRLTVT.

The chain carries TRBV6-6 and TRBJ2-2; D is undetermined. The germline V and J ends were trimmed by 2 bases and 5 bases, with 6 bases remaining between them. The CDR3 consists of 13 residues. CDR1 MNHNY and CDR2 SVGAGI come from the germline V gene (reference sequence). The CDR3 nucleotides are TGTGCCAGCAGTTACGTCTCTACCGGGGAGCTGTTTTTT. Translating it yields CASSYVSTGELFF.

The V call is TRBV5-1, the J call TRBJ2-5; D possibly corresponds to TRBD2 (6 bases). The tail of the sequence fits TRBJ2-7 better, so the J call may be wrong. Germline V gene data show CDR1 as SGHRS and CDR2 as YFSETQ. The CDR3 consists of 13 residues. The DNA for the CDR3 is TGCGCCACAAGTCGCGGGGAAACCTACGAGCAGTACTTC. As protein: CATSRGETYEQYF.

This sequence joins TRBV9 and TRBJ2-3; 7 nucleotides agree with TRBD1. This CDR3 contains 15 residues. Germline values: CDR1 SGDLS, CDR2 YYNGEE. V dropped 4 bases and J dropped 0; count of bases not matched to a gene: 5. The CDR3, as DNA: TGTGCCAGCAGCCCAGAGACAGGGAGCACAGATACGCAGTATTTT. This translates into CASSPETGSTDTQYF.

The chain links TRBV27 to TRBJ1-2; 8 bases are shared with TRBD1. Per the germline V gene, CDR1 is MNHEY and CDR2 is SMNVEV (reference sequence). V trimming: 5 bases; J trimming: 8 bases; junction bases outside the gene matches: 4. The CDR3 totals 12 residues. DNA of the CDR3: TGTGCCAGCAGTGCGACAGGGGAAGGCTACACCTTC. Its translation is CASSATGEGYTF.

V gene TRBV6-1 combines with J gene TRBJ1-2; tentative D call: TRBD1 (5 bases). This CDR3 region has 13 residues. Germline V gives CDR1 MNHNS, CDR2 SASEGT. The germline V and J ends were trimmed by 2 bases and 4 bases, with 8 bases remaining between them. The CDR3 loop is CASSERGSYGYTF. For the CDR3, the DNA is TGTGCCAGCAGTGAAAGGGGCAGCTATGGCTACACCTTC.